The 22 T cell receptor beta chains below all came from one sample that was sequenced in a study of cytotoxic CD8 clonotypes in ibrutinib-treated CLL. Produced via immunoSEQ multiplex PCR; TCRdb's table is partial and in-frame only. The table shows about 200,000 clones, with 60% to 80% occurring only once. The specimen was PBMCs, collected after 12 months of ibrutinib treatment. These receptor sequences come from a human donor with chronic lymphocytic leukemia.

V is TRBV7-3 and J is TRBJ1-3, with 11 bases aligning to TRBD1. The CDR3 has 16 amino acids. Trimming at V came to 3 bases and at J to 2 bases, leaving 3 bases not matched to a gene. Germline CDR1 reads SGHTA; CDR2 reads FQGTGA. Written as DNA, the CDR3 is TGTGCCAGCAGCTTGGGACAGGGGGACGCTGGAAACACCATATATTTT. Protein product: CASSLGQGDAGNTIYF.

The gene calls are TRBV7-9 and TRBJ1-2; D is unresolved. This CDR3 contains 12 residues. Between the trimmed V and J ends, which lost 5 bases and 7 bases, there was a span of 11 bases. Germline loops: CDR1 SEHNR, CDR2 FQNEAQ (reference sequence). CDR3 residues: CASSLPTVGYTF. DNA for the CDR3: TGTGCCAGCAGCCTCCCTACGGTTGGCTACACCTTC.

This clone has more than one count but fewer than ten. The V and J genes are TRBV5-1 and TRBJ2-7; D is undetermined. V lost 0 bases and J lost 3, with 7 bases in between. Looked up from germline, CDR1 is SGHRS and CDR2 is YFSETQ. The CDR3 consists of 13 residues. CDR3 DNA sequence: TGCGCCAGCAGCTTGGGGCCCCTCTACGAGCAGTACTTC. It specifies CASSLGPLYEQYF. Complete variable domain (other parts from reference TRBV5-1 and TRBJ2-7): KAGVTQTPRYLIKTRGQQVTLSCSPISGHRSVSWYQQTPGQGLQFLFEYFSETQRNKGNFPGRFSGRQFSNSRSEMNVSTLELGDSALYLCASSLGPLYEQYFGPGTRLTVT.

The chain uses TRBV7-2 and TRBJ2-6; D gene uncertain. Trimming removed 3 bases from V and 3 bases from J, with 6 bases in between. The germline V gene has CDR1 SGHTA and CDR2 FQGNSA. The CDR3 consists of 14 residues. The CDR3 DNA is TGTGCCAGCAGCTTTGGTCGTGGGGCCAACGTCCTGACTTTC. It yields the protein CASSFGRGANVLTF. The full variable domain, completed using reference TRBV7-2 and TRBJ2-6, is GAGVSQSPSNKVTEKGKDVELRCDPISGHTALYWYRQSLGQGLEFLIYFQGNSAPDKSGLPSDRFSAERTGGSVSTLTIQRTQQEDSAVYLCASSFGRGANVLTFGAGSRLTVL.

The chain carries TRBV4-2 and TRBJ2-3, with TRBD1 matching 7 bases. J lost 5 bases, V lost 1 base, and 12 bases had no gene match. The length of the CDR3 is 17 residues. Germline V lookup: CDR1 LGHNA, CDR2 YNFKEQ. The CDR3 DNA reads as TGTGCCAGCAGCCAAGCAGGAAGGGGGCGAATCGGAGATACGCAGTATTTT. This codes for CASSQAGRGRIGDTQYF.

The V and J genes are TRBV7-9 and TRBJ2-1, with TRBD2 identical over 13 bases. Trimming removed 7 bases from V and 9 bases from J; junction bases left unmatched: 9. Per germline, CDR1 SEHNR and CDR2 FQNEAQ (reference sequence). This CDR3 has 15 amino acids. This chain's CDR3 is CASTGLAGASFEQFF. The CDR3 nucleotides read TGTGCCAGCACAGGACTAGCGGGGGCCTCCTTTGAGCAGTTCTTC. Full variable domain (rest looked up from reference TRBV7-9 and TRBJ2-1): DTGVSQNPRHKITKRGQNVTFRCDPISEHNRLYWYRQTLGQGPEFLTYFQNEAQLEKSRLLSDRFSAERPKGSFSTLEIQRTEQGDSAMYLCASTGLAGASFEQFFGPGTRLTVL.

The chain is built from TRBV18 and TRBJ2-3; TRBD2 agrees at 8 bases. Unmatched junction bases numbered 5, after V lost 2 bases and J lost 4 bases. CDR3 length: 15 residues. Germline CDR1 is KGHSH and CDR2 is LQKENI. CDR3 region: CASSPGGGSADTQYF. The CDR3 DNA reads TGTGCCAGCTCACCAGGCGGGGGGTCTGCAGATACGCAGTATTTT. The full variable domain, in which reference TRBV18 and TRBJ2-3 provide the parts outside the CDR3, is NAGVMQNPRHLVRRRGQEARLRCSPMKGHSHVYWYRQLPEEGLKFMVYLQKENIIDESGMPKERFSAEFPKEGPSILRIQQVVRGDSAAYFCASSPGGGSADTQYFGPGTRLTVL.

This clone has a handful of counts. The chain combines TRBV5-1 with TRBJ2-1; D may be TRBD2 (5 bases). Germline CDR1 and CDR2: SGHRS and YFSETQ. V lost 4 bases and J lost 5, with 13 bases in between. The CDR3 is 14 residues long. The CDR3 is CASSKGPGDNEQFF. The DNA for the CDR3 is TGCGCCAGCAGCAAGGGCCCCGGGGACAATGAGCAGTTCTTC.

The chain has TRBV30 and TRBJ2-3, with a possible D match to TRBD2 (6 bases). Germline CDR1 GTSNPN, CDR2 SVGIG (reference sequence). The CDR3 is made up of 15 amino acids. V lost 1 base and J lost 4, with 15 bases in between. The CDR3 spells CAWSGRGRTPDTQYF. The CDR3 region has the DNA TGTGCCTGGAGTGGGAGGGGTCGAACACCAGATACGCAGTATTTT.

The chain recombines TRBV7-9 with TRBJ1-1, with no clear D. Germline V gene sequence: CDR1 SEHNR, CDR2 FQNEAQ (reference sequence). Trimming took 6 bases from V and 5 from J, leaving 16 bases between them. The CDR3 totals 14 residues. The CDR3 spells CASSLDPFFTEAFF. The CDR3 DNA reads TGTGCCAGCAGTTTGGACCCATTTTTTACTGAAGCTTTCTTT. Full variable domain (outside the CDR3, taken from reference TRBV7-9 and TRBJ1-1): DTGVSQNPRHKITKRGQNVTFRCDPISEHNRLYWYRQTLGQGPEFLTYFQNEAQLEKSRLLSDRFSAERPKGSFSTLEIQRTEQGDSAMYLCASSLDPFFTEAFFGQGTRLTVV.

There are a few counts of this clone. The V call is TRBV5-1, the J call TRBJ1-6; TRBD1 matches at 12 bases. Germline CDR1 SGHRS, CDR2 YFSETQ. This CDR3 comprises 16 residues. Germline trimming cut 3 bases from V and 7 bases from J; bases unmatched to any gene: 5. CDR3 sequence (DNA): TGCGCCAGCAGCTCGGGACAGGGGGCTGGCAATTCACCCCTCCACTTT. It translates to CASSSGQGAGNSPLHF.

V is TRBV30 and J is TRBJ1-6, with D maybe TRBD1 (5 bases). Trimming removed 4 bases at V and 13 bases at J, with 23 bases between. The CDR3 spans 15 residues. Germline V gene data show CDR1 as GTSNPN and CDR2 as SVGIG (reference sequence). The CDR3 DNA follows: TGTGCCTGGAAGTTTGTAGGGACGGGGAGTTCCCCCCTCCACTTT. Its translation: CAWKFVGTGSSPLHF.

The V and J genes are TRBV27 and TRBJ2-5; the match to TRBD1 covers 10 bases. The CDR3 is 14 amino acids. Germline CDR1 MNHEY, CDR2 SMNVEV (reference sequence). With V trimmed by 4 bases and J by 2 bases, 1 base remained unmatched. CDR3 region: CASSWDRGQETQYF. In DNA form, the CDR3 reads TGTGCCAGCAGTTGGGACAGGGGACAAGAGACCCAGTACTTC.

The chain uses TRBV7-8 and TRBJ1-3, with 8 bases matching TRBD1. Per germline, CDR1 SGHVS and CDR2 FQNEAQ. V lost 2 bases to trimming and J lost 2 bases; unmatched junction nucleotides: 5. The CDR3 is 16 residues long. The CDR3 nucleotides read TGTGCCAGCAGCTTACGGGACAGGTCGACTGGAAACACCATATATTTT. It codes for CASSLRDRSTGNTIYF.

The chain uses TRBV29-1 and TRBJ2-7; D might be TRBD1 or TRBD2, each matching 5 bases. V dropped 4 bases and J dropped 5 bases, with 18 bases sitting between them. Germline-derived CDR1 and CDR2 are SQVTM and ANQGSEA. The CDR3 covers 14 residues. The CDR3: CSVVGTRKANEQYF. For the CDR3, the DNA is TGCAGCGTTGTAGGGACCAGAAAGGCCAACGAGCAGTACTTC.

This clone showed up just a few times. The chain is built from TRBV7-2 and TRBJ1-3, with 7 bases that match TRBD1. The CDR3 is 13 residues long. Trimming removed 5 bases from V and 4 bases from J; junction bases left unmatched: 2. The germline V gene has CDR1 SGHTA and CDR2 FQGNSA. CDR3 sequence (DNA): TGTGCCAGCAGCCCGACAGGGGGAAACACCATATATTTT. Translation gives CASSPTGGNTIYF.

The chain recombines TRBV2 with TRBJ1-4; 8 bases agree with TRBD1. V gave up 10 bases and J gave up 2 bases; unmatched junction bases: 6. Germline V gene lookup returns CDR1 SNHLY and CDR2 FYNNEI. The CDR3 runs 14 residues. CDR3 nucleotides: TGTGCCAACAGGGGGACAGCGACTAATGAAAAACTGTTTTTT. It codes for CANRGTATNEKLFF.

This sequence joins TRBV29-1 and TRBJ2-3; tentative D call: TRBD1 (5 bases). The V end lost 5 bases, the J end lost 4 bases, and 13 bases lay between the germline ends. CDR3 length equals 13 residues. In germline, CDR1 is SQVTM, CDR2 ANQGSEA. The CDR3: CSVSQVTPDTQYF. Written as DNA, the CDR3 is TGCAGCGTTTCACAGGTCACCCCAGATACGCAGTATTTT.

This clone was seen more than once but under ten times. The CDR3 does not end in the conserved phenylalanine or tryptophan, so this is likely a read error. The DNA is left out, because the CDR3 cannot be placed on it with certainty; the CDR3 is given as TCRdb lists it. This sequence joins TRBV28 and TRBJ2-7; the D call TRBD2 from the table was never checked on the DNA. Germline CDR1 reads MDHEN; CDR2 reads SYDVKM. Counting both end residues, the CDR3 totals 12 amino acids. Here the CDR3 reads CASSSSLGLAEI.

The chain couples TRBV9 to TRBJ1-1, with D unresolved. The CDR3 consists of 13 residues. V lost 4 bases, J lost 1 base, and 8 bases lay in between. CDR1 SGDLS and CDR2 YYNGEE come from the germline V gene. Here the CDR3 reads CASSIDPNTEAFF. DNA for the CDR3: TGTGCCAGCAGCATCGACCCGAACACTGAAGCTTTCTTT.

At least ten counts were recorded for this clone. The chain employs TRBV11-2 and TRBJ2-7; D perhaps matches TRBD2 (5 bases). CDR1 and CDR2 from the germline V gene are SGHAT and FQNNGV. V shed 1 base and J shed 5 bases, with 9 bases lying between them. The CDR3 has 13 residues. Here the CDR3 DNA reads TGTGCCAGCAGCTTAGCGGGAAACGACGAGCAGTACTTC. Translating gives CASSLAGNDEQYF.

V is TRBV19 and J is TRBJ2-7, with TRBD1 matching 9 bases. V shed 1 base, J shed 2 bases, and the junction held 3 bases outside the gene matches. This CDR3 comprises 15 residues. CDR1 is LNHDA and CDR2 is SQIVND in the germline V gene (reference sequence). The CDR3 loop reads CASSIATGGPYEQYF. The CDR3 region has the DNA TGTGCCAGTAGTATAGCAACAGGGGGCCCCTACGAGCAGTACTTC.